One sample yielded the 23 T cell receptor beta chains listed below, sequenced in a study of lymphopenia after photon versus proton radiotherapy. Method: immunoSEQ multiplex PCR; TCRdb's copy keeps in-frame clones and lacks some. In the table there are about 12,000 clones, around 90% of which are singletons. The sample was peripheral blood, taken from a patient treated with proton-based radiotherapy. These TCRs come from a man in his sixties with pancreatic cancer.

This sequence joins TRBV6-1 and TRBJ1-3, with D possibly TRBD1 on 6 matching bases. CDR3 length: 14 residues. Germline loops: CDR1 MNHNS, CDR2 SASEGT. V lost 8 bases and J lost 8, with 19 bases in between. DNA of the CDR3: TGTGCCAGCCTCAAGGGGGGGACCGGGGACACCATATATTTT. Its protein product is CASLKGGTGDTIYF.

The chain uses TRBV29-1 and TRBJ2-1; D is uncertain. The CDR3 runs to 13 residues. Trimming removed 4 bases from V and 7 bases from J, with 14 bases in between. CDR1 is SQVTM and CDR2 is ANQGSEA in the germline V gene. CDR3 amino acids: CSVGRNGKNEQFF. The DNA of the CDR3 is TGCAGCGTTGGGCGGAATGGCAAAAATGAGCAGTTCTTC.

The CDR3 reads CASSLPGTISYNSPLHF. CDR3 bases: TGTGCCAGCAGCTTACCAGGGACGATTTCCTATAATTCACCCCTCCACTTT. This chain joins TRBV11-2 and TRBJ1-6, with D perhaps TRBD1 (5 bases). The germline CDR1 and CDR2 sequences are SGHAT and FQNNGV. V was shortened by 2 bases and J by 1 base, with 12 bases between the two germline ends. This CDR3 spans 17 amino acids.

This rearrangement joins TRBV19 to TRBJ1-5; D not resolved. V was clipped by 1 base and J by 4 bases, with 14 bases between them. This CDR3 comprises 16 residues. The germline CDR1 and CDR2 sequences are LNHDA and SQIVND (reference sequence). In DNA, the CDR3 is TGTGCCAGTAGTATAGGCGGCACGCCTAAAAATCAGCCCCAGCATTTT. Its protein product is CASSIGGTPKNQPQHF.

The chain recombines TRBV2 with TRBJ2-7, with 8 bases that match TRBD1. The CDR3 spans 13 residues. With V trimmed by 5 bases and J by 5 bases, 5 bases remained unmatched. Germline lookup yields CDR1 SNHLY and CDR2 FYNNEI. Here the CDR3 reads CASSQGQVDEQYF. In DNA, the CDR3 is TGTGCCAGCAGTCAGGGACAGGTGGACGAGCAGTACTTC.

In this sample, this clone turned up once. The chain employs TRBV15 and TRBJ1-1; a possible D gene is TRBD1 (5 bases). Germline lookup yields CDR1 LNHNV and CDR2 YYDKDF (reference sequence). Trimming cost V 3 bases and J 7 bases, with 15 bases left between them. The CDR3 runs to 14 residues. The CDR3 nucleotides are TGTGCCACCAGCAGGGACCGGGACGGGGTTGAAGCTTTCTTT. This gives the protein CATSRDRDGVEAFF.

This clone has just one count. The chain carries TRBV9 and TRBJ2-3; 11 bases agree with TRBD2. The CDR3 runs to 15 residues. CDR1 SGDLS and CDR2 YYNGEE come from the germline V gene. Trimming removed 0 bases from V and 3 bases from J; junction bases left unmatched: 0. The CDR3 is CASSVGLAGTDTQYF. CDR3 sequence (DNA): TGTGCCAGCAGCGTAGGACTAGCGGGGACAGATACGCAGTATTTT.

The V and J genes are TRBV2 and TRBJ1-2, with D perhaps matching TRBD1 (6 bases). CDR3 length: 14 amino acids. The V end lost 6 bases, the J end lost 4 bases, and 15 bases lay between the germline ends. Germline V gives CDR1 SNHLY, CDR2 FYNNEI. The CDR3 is CASSGGQGIYGYTF. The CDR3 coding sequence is TGTGCCAGCAGCGGAGGCCAGGGGATCTATGGCTACACCTTC.

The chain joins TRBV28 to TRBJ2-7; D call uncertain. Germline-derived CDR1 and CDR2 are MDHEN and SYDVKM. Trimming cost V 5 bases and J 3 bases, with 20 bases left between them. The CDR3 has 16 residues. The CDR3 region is CASSGLVISSFYEQYF. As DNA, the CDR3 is TGTGCCAGCAGTGGGCTAGTTATCTCTTCATTCTACGAGCAGTACTTC.

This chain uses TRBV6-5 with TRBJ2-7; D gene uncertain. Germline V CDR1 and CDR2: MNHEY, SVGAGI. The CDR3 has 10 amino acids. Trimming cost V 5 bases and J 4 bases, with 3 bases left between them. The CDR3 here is CASSDYEQYF. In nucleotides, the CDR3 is TGTGCCAGCAGTGATTACGAGCAGTACTTC.

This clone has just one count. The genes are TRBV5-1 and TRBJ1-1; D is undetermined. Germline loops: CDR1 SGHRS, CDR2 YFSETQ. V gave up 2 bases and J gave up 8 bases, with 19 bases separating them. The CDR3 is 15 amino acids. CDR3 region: CASSFDLTRPPEAFF. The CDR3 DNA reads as TGCGCCAGCAGCTTTGACCTCACCCGTCCTCCAGAAGCTTTCTTT. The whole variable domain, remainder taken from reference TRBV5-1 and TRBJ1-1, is KAGVTQTPRYLIKTRGQQVTLSCSPISGHRSVSWYQQTPGQGLQFLFEYFSETQRNKGNFPGRFSGRQFSNSRSEMNVSTLELGDSALYLCASSFDLTRPPEAFFGQGTRLTVV.

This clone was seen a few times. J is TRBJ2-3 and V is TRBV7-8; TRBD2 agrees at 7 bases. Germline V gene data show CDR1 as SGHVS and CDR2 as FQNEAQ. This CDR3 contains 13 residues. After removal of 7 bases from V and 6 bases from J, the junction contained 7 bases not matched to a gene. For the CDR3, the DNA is TGTGCCAGCACCGGAGCGGGGAGGGATACGCAGTATTTT. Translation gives CASTGAGRDTQYF.

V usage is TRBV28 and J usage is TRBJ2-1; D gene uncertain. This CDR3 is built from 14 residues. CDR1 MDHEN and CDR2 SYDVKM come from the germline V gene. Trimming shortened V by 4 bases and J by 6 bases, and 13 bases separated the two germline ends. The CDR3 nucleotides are TGTGCCAGCAGTTCGGTACCCCCTGGCAATGAGCAGTTCTTC. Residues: CASSSVPPGNEQFF.

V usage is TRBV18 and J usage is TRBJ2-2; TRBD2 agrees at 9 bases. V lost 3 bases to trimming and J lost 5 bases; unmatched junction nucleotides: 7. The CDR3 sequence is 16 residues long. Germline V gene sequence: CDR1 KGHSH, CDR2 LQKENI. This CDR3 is CASSPLVAGETGELFF. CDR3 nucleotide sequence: TGTGCCAGCTCACCTTTGGTAGCGGGAGAAACCGGGGAGCTGTTTTTT.

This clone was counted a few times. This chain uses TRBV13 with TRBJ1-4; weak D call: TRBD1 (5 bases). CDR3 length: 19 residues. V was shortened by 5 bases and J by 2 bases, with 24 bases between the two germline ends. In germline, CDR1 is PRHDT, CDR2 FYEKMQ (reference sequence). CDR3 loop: CASSTGTSARRRTNEKLFF. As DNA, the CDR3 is TGTGCCAGCAGCACCGGGACCTCCGCGCGCAGGAGGACTAATGAAAAACTGTTTTTT.

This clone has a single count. The CDR3 loop is CAIGSGLAGSEQFF. In DNA, the CDR3 is TGTGCCATCGGATCGGGACTAGCGGGAAGTGAGCAGTTCTTC. V usage is TRBV11-2 and J usage is TRBJ2-1; 13 positions agree with TRBD2. Germline V gene data show CDR1 as SGHAT and CDR2 as FQNNGV. This CDR3 comprises 14 residues. The junction had 9 bases not matched to a gene; V was cut back by 10 bases and J by 9 bases.

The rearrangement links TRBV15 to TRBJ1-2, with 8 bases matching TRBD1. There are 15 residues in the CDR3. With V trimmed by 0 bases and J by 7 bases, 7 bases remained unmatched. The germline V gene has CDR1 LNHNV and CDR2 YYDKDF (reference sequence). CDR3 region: CATSRDLQGASGYTF. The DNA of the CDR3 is TGTGCCACCAGCAGAGATCTCCAGGGGGCGAGTGGCTACACCTTC.

CDR3 loop: CASSLSQGRNQPQHF. CDR3 DNA sequence: TGTGCCAGCAGCTTGTCCCAAGGGCGCAATCAGCCCCAGCATTTT. This chain uses TRBV5-8 with TRBJ1-5; D unresolved. From germline, CDR1 is SGHTS and CDR2 YDEGEE. This CDR3 region has 15 residues. V was cut by 1 base and J by 2 bases, with 10 bases left in between.

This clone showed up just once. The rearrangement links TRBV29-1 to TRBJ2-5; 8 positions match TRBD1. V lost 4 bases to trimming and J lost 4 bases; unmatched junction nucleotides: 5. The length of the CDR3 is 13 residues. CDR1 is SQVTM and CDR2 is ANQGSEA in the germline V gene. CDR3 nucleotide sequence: TGCAGCGTTGGACCAGGGGGCCCAGAGACCCAGTACTTC. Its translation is CSVGPGGPETQYF.

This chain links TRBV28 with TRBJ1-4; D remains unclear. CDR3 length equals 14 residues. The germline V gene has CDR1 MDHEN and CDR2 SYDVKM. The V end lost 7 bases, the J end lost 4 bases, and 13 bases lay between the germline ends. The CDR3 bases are TGTGCCAGCATCGGTGTGTCGATTAATGAAAAACTGTTTTTT. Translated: CASIGVSINEKLFF. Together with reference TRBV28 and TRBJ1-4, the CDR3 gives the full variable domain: DVKVTQSSRYLVKRTGEKVFLECVQDMDHENMFWYRQDPGLGLRLIYFSYDVKMKEKGDIPEGYSVSREKKERFSLILESASTNQTSMYLCASIGVSINEKLFFGSGTQLSVL.

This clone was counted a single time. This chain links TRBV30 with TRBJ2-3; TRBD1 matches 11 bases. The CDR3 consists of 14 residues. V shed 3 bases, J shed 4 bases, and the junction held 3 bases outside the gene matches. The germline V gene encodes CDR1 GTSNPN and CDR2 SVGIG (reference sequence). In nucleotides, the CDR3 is TGTGCCTGGAGAAGGACAGGGGGCGCAGATACGCAGTATTTT. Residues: CAWRRTGGADTQYF.

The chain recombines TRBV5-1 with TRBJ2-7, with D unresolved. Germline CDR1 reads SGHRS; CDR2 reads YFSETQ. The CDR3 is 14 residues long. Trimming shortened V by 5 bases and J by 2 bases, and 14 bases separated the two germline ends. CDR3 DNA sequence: TGCGCCAGCAGTCAAAAAGACGGTGCCTACGAGCAGTACTTC. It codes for CASSQKDGAYEQYF.

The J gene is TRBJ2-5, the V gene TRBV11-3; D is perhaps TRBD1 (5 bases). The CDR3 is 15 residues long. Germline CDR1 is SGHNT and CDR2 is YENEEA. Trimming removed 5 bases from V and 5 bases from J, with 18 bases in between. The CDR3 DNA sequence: TGTGCCAGCAGCCACAGAAAGGGGCCGGGCGAGACCCAGTACTTC. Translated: CASSHRKGPGETQYF.